The present T cell receptor beta chain was sequenced within a study of cytomegalovirus exposure and HLA in healthy donors. Study-level findings and limits: Cytomegalovirus-associated status was assigned to 164 TCR beta chains. For presence/absence analyses, sequencing depth was assumed to be roughly uniform across donors.

13 Jbeta primers and 60 Vbeta primers were used for the PCR. Measured with immunoSEQ multiplex PCR; TCRdb has only the in-frame clones, and not every one. The profile shows 100,000 to 120,000 clones, 67% of them singletons. As to this clone: What it recognizes is unknown.

Trimming stripped 11 bases from V and 4 bases from J, with 20 bases between. CDR3 length: 15 amino acids. Per germline, CDR1 SGHDN and CDR2 FVKESK. Sample: PBMCs. The TCR comes from a man aged 18 to 30 in good health and CMV-seropositive. J is TRBJ2-2 and V is TRBV14, with D maybe TRBD1 (5 bases). CDR3 DNA sequence: TGTGCCTCAAGGGGCACCGGAGCCTTCACCGGGGAGCTGTTTTTT. Amino acid sequence: CASRGTGAFTGELFF. Filled out from reference TRBV14 and TRBJ2-2, the complete variable domain reads EAGVTQFPSHSVIEKGQTVTLRCDPISGHDNLYWYRRVMGKEIKFLLHFVKESKQDESGMPNNRFLAERTGGTYSTLKVQPAELEDSGVYFCASRGTGAFTGELFFGEGSRLTVL.